These 11 T cell receptor beta chains came from one sample sequenced in a study of shared clonotypes between healthy human individuals. TCRdb keeps only in-frame clones here, not all; method: immunoSEQ multiplex PCR. The sample comprises roughly 640,000 clones, 74% of which are singletons, and 1.5% to 2% rests with the top ten. Material: memory CD4+ T cells sorted from blood. The subset: CD45RA-negative fraction. The source of these receptors is a woman in her thirties in good health.

The J gene is TRBJ2-6, the V gene TRBV7-2; the D gene is possibly TRBD1 (5 bases). V lost 6 bases and J 0 bases, leaving 12 bases between the germline ends. Germline CDR1 reads SGHTA; CDR2 reads FQGNSA. CDR3 size: 16 residues. DNA for the CDR3: TGTGCCAGCAGTTGGGGCTCCAGCTCTGGGGCCAACGTCCTGACTTTC. It translates to CASSWGSSSGANVLTF.

This chain uses TRBV4-2 with TRBJ1-4, with 7 bases aligning to TRBD1. The CDR3 runs to 16 residues. The J segment lost 4 bases and the V segment lost 0 bases, leaving 5 bases of the junction unmatched. CDR1 and CDR2 from the germline V gene are LGHNA and YNFKEQ. The CDR3 coding sequence is TGTGCCAGCAGCCAAGATCCCGGGACAGATAATGAAAAACTGTTTTTT. Translated: CASSQDPGTDNEKLFF.

The chain uses TRBV5-1 and TRBJ1-4; D possibly corresponds to TRBD1 (6 bases). This CDR3 is built from 15 residues. The V gene lost 3 bases and the J gene lost 8 bases, with 17 bases spanning the gap. Looked up from germline, CDR1 is SGHRS and CDR2 is YFSETQ. The DNA of the CDR3 is TGCGCCAGCAGCTCGATATCCAGGGGCGGCGAAAAACTGTTTTTT. Protein product: CASSSISRGGEKLFF.

This clone occurred a few times. The chain has TRBV25-1 and TRBJ2-4; 12 bases line up with TRBD2. V shed 4 bases, J shed 3 bases, and the junction held 4 bases outside the gene matches. The CDR3 loop spans 16 amino acids. The V gene's germline CDR1 is MGHDK and CDR2 SYGVNS. CDR3 loop: CASSGRLAGDKNIQYF. The CDR3 nucleotides read TGTGCCAGCAGTGGCCGACTAGCGGGAGACAAAAACATTCAGTACTTC.

This rearrangement joins TRBV11-2 to TRBJ1-2; 7 bases are shared with TRBD1. V shed 5 bases and J 2 bases; nucleotides not matched to a gene: 8. The CDR3 is 15 residues long. Germline CDR1 SGHAT, CDR2 FQNNGV. CDR3: CASSLHSTGNYGYTF. The DNA for the CDR3 is TGTGCCAGCAGCCTACATTCGACAGGGAACTATGGCTACACCTTC. The variable domain in full, completed from reference TRBV11-2 and TRBJ1-2, reads EAGVAQSPRYKIIEKRQSVAFWCNPISGHATLYWYQQILGQGPKLLIQFQNNGVVDDSQLPKDRFSAERLKGVDSTLKIQPAKLEDSAVYLCASSLHSTGNYGYTFGSGTRLTVV.

The V and J genes are TRBV25-1 and TRBJ2-1, with TRBD1 identical over 9 bases. Germline loops: CDR1 MGHDK, CDR2 SYGVNS. This CDR3 comprises 17 residues. J lost 5 bases, V lost 1 base, and 9 bases had no gene match. This CDR3 is CASSELEGQGFNNEQFF. The DNA for the CDR3 is TGTGCCAGCAGTGAATTAGAGGGACAGGGCTTTAACAATGAGCAGTTCTTC.

V is TRBV10-1 and J is TRBJ2-3, with D perhaps given as TRBD1 or TRBD2 (5 bases each). The length of the CDR3 is 13 residues. V lost 5 bases and J lost 2, with 8 bases in between. The germline CDR1 and CDR2 sequences are WNHNN and SYGVQD (reference sequence). The chain's CDR3 is CASSRDDTDTQYF. Written as DNA, the CDR3 is TGCGCCAGCAGTCGGGACGACACAGATACGCAGTATTTT.

The V and J genes are TRBV11-2 and TRBJ1-2, with a possible D match to TRBD1 (6 bases). Per the germline V gene, CDR1 is SGHAT and CDR2 is FQNNGV. This CDR3 contains 14 residues. The V and J ends lost 3 bases and 3 bases respectively, with 11 bases between them. CDR3 protein: CASSFRGADYGYTF. The CDR3 DNA sequence: TGTGCCAGCAGCTTCCGGGGGGCGGACTATGGCTACACCTTC.

V gene TRBV9 combines with J gene TRBJ1-1, with 7 bases lining up with TRBD1. Looked up from germline, CDR1 is SGDLS and CDR2 is YYNGEE. V trimming: 4 bases; J trimming: 0 bases; junction bases outside the gene matches: 6. The CDR3 is 15 amino acids. Here the CDR3 DNA reads TGTGCCAGCAGCTCGGCCGGGACAGTGAACACTGAAGCTTTCTTT. Its protein product is CASSSAGTVNTEAFF.

This rearrangement joins TRBV30 to TRBJ2-2, with 10 bases lining up with TRBD2. Germline V gene lookup returns CDR1 GTSNPN and CDR2 SVGIG (reference sequence). V was clipped by 3 bases and J by 5 bases; unmatched bases: 6. The length of the CDR3 is 15 residues. The CDR3 bases are TGTGCCTGGAGAACTAGCGGGAACCCTACCGGGGAGCTGTTTTTT. Its protein is CAWRTSGNPTGELFF.

On this clone itself: Other DNA sequences within the sample encode an identical CDR3. The chain joins TRBV6-1 to TRBJ1-3; TRBD1 matches at 7 bases. V lost 6 bases, J lost 4 bases, and 6 bases stayed unmatched. The CDR3 totals 14 residues. The V gene's germline CDR1 is MNHNS and CDR2 SASEGT. Here the CDR3 reads CASRPGGPGNTIYF. For the CDR3, the DNA is TGTGCCAGCAGACCAGGGGGACCCGGAAACACCATATATTTT.